This T cell receptor beta chain came from a study of early T cells in non-severe SARS-CoV-2 infection. As for the study in general: Bulk RNA isolated from unsorted whole blood underwent sequencing; chains were not paired. Study results and caveats: VDJdb matching favored anti-spike CD8 responses, missing private and CD4 specificities.

Individually, cDNA molecules had unique molecular identifiers attached to them. TCRdb re-derived calls from the 5' RACE reads in MiXCR, one entry per CDR3 protein. Seen here are tens of thousands of distinct CDR3 sequences, less than 15% observed once, and the top ten hold roughly 8.3%. Worth noting for this clonotype: Antigen: not known.

This clonotype was sampled from an adult who was a healthcare worker with PCR-confirmed SARS-CoV-2 infection or an uninfected control (not recorded which). Material: whole blood.

CDR3: CAISPGTNPYEQYF. CDR3 sequence (DNA): TGTGCCATCAGTCCCGGGACAAACCCCTACGAGCAGTACTTC. The chain joins TRBV10-3 to TRBJ2-7; tentatively, D is TRBD1 (6 bases). CDR1 and CDR2 (germline): ENHRY, SYGVKD. This CDR3 is 14 amino acids long. Trimming took off 5 bases at V and 2 bases at J, with 13 bases between the two ends.